This T cell receptor beta chain emerged from a study of blood T cell repertoires in COVID-19. The protocol was immunoSEQ multiplex PCR, while the TCRdb copy is restricted to in-frame clones and leaves out a portion. The repertoire consists of 200,000 to 250,000 clones, with roughly 88% occurring once and the leading ten covering around 3.8%. This TCR came from a woman aged 40 to 49 with acute COVID-19. The sample comprised PBMCs or T cells enriched from blood (not recorded which).

CDR3 coding DNA: TGCAGCGTTCCGGCTAGCGGGGGGGCGGGTACGCAGTATTTT. Amino acid sequence: CSVPASGGAGTQYF. The V gene is TRBV29-1, the J gene TRBJ2-3; 12 bases align to TRBD2. Germline V CDR1 and CDR2: SQVTM, ANQGSEA. The CDR3 spans 14 residues. Trimming cost V 5 bases and J 8 bases; bases outside gene matches: 8.